This T cell receptor beta chain was observed in a study of cytomegalovirus exposure and HLA in healthy donors. Study context: Of all 400 or so donors who were genotyped, roughly 81% belonged to the Caucasian-associated ancestry cluster.

The PCR had 60 Vbeta and 13 Jbeta primers. Repertoires were generated with immunoSEQ multiplex PCR, while TCRdb's copy carries only in-frame clones and drops some. The sample yields about 190,000 clones, roughly 80% seen once. The CDR3 runs to 15 residues. From germline, CDR1 is LGHNA and CDR2 YSLEER. V was pared by 2 bases and J by 0 bases, with 8 bases between. This clonotype originated in a man between 45 and 60 years old in good health and CMV-seronegative. The chain couples TRBV4-3 to TRBJ1-3, with D uncertain. What was sequenced was PBMCs. This CDR3 reads CASSQSVHSGNTIYF. DNA of the CDR3: TGCGCCAGCAGCCAAAGCGTTCACTCTGGAAACACCATATATTTT.